This TCR beta chain came from a study of T cell responses to AZD1222 COVID-19 vaccine listed by TCRdb under 2021. Concerning the study at large: AZD1222 recipients with second doses at about 4 weeks or about 12 weeks were pooled, because spike-specific TCR depth and breadth did not differ between schedules. TCR sequencing covered fewer than 250 trial participants: about 210 given two doses of AZD1222 and about 26 given two doses of MenACWY control vaccine. Trial participants were enrolled by age into subgroups of 18-55, 56-69 and 70-plus years, and approximately 150, 30 and 60 TCR-sequenced participants, respectively, were included in these subgroups.

Study-level results and caveats: The vaccine-associated CD4 TCRs covered the entire spike protein, and the dominant responses fell in regions 160-218 and 743-854. Participants were mostly white British and included more females than males, and it was suggested by the authors that clonal diversity may have been underestimated. Only five or six AZD1222 recipients were SARS-CoV-2 seropositive at baseline, limiting conclusions about previously exposed vaccinees. Nearly half of unique spike-specific TCRs reportedly recognized epitopes outside regions mutated in the B.1.351 and B.1.1.7 variants. In the small 56-69-year group, the increase in depth fell short of significance, most likely because of low power. After two AZD1222 doses, both the breadth and the depth of spike-specific TCRs were significantly higher than at day 0 and than in MenACWY recipients. Because no day 14 peak-response samples were available, the repertoires could be characterized only after the peak T cell response.

The CDR3 regions of human TCRbeta chains were analyzed by immunosequencing. In the source study's methods: Repertoire TCRs were checked for matches against a reference library of SARS-CoV-2-specific TCRs that had been generated using the MIRA antigen-specificity platform. Breadth was defined as the fraction of unique TCRs that were SARS-CoV-2-associated, and depth was defined as the fraction of total T cells that were SARS-CoV-2-associated. Using the MIRA data, each spike-specific TCR was assigned both to the spike region to which the TCR was reactive and to a CD4 or CD8 class. Log10-transformed breadth and depth values were compared by one-way ANOVA with Sidak's multiple comparisons tests. The table comes from immuneACCESS by way of TCRdb, which keeps in-frame sequences with V and J called. Part of the clones is missing from these tables; in studies checked, under half for an unresolved V gene and the rest for unknown reasons. That table gives V, J and clone size, and the DNA gave D and trimming. Recorded for this sample are approximately 190,000 clones; almost 95% of them occurred a single time. 1% to 1.5% of the sample goes to the ten largest clones.

The label giving this sample's time point can be read as: baseline before first vaccination. Vaccinee samples came from UK trials COV001 and COV002, including a single-blind randomized controlled phase 2/3 trial of AZD1222 (ChAdOx1 nCoV-19) in healthy adults. For TCRbeta chain sequencing, PBMC samples were collected from trial participants at day 0 and at day 28 after the second dose. Turning to this clone: Its binding antigen is unknown. One base away there is no much larger clone; base qualities are not given.

Sequenced here: peripheral blood, sampled on day 0 of AZD1222 vaccination. The source of this sequence is an adult in good health.

The CDR3 loop reads CASSPAIAYEQYF. The sequenced DNA: TGTGCCAGCTCACCAGCCATCGCCTACGAGCAGTACTTC. Here the chain combines TRBV18 and TRBJ2-7, with no D gene named confidently. The germline V gene sets CDR1 to KGHSH and CDR2 to LQKENI. Deletion took 2 bases off V and 2 bases off J, with a span of 7 bases between the germline ends. From the cysteine up to the phenylalanine, the CDR3 has a length of 13 residues. Only CDR3 DNA remains: 39 bases, in frame from the first base.